A single count supports the clone carrying this T cell receptor (beta chain). Its antigen remains unknown. V was cut by 3 bases and J by 7 bases, with 15 bases left in between. There are 13 residues in the CDR3. The germline CDR1 and CDR2 sequences are DFQATT and SNEGSKA (reference sequence). TCRdb fed the reads into MiXCR, producing one record per CDR3 protein. Seen here are 550,000 to 850,000 distinct CDR3 sequences, around 30% observed once, and the top ten hold 15% to 20%. This entry is derived from a study of T cell repertoires in cytomegalovirus infection. Study summary: Selected CMV epitopes included recently identified HLA-C-restricted ones as well as well-studied HLA-B-restricted ones.

General study points: The ex vivo response was dominated by HLA-C-restricted CMV-specific TCR beta clonotypes.

The chain uses TRBV20-1 and TRBJ2-5, with a weak D call TRBD2 (5 bases). Sequencing used cultured PBMCs, obtained from culture after CMV antigen stimulation. The source of this sequence is a human donor in good health (CMV status not recorded). Some clones in this sample may be carry-over from other donors' samples. The CDR3 coding sequence is TGCAGTGCTAGTGCTCCCATAGAGGGGACCCAGTACTTC. Amino acids: CSASAPIEGTQYF.